The rows below give T cell receptor beta chains drawn from one sample of a study of blood T cell repertoires in COVID-19. Assay used: immunoSEQ multiplex PCR; TCRdb lists only in-frame clones, some missing. Of approximately 240,000 clones in the sample, roughly 90% are singletons; the top ten hold about 6%. The sample consisted of PBMCs or T cells enriched from blood (not recorded which). The origin of the receptors is a woman aged 30 to 39 with acute COVID-19. CDR3s include the opening cysteine and the closing phenylalanine or tryptophan. A D gene is named only where the DNA matches it firmly. Clone size is stated in some rows and not others, as once, few, many or a class when expanded.

TRBD1	-	TRBV5-1	TRBJ1-1	CASSATGGGSTMNTEAFF	TGCGCCAGCAGCGCGACAGGGGGCGGGAGTACCATGAACACTGAAGCTTTCTTT
-	-	TRBV5-6	TRBJ2-2	CASSLPASGELFF	TGTGCCAGCAGCTTGCCAGCTAGCGGGGAGCTGTTTTTT
TRBD2	-	TRBV15	TRBJ2-7	CATSRSAGGRGEQYF	TGTGCCACCAGCAGATCTGCGGGGGGAAGGGGCGAGCAGTACTTC
-	-	TRBV15	TRBJ2-1	CATSRGGAYNEQFF	TGTGCCACCAGCAGAGGCGGGGCCTACAATGAGCAGTTCTTC
-	-	TRBV18	TRBJ1-6	CASSPDSNSPLHF	TGTGCCAGCTCACCAGACAGTAATTCACCCCTCCACTTT
TRBD1	-	TRBV5-6	TRBJ1-4	CASSGGTGGVEKLFF	TGTGCCAGCAGCGGAGGGACAGGTGGGGTTGAAAAACTGTTTTTT
TRBD2	-	TRBV19	TRBJ2-1	CASSHWTSGGVYNEQFF	TGTGCCAGTAGCCACTGGACTAGCGGGGGAGTCTACAATGAGCAGTTCTTC
-	-	TRBV28	TRBJ1-4	CASSWRGEKLFF	TGTGCCAGCAGTTGGAGGGGTGAAAAACTGTTTTTT
TRBD2	-	TRBV28	TRBJ2-2	CASSILAGGAGELFF	TGTGCCAGCAGTATCCTAGCGGGGGGTGCCGGGGAGCTGTTTTTT
-	-	TRBV7-2	TRBJ2-1	CASSLIGGADNEQFF	TGTGCCAGCAGCTTAATTGGGGGCGCAGACAATGAGCAGTTCTTC
TRBD2	-	TRBV3-1/TRBV3-2	TRBJ2-1	CASSQDTSGRYNEQFF	TGTGCCAGCAGCCAAGACACTAGCGGGAGGTACAATGAGCAGTTCTTC
-	-	TRBV6-5	TRBJ2-2	CASSQTVNTGELFF	TGTGCCAGCAGTCAGACAGTGAACACCGGGGAGCTGTTTTTT
TRBD1	-	TRBV25-1	TRBJ1-3	CASSGQGLGNTIYF	TGTGCCAGCTCGGGACAGGGCCTTGGAAACACCATATATTTT
-	few	TRBV5-1	TRBJ1-2	CASSIQGEDYGYTF	TGCGCCAGCAGCATACAGGGTGAGGACTATGGCTACACCTTC
-	-	TRBV5-1	TRBJ1-4	CASSLAPGLGDQKLFF	TGCGCCAGCAGCTTGGCTCCGGGACTCGGGGATCAAAAACTGTTTTTT
TRBD1	once	TRBV6-5	TRBJ1-1	CASSHRGVGSTEAFF	TGTGCCAGCAGTCACAGGGGGGTGGGAAGCACTGAAGCTTTCTTT
-	-	TRBV7-9	TRBJ1-2	CASSLGSQENSGYTF	TGTGCCAGCAGCTTAGGGTCCCAGGAAAACTCTGGCTACACCTTC
TRBD2	-	TRBV10-3	TRBJ2-2	CATMGLAGANTGELFF	TGTGCCACCATGGGGCTAGCGGGCGCGAACACCGGGGAGCTGTTTTTT
-	-	TRBV11-2	TRBJ2-1	CASSLDPLSEQFF	TGTGCCAGCAGCTTAGATCCCCTATCGGAGCAGTTCTTC
TRBD2	-	TRBV15	TRBJ2-5	CATSRGVSAGRVGETQYF	TGTGCCACCAGCAGAGGGGTTTCGGCAGGGAGGGTTGGGGAGACCCAGTACTTC
TRBD2	-	TRBV29-1	TRBJ2-7	CSVEGQLAGNLEQYF	TGCAGCGTTGAAGGCCAACTAGCGGGAAATCTCGAGCAGTACTTC
-	-	TRBV3-1/TRBV3-2	TRBJ2-2	CASSQDSQATGELFF	TGTGCCAGCAGCCAAGATTCCCAGGCCACCGGGGAGCTGTTTTTT
TRBD1	-	TRBV3-1/TRBV3-2	TRBJ2-2	CASSQERQGADTGELFF	TGTGCCAGCAGCCAAGAGAGGCAGGGGGCTGACACCGGGGAGCTGTTTTTT
-	-	TRBV3-1/TRBV3-2	TRBJ1-2	CASSQATSYGYTF	TGTGCCAGCAGCCAAGCGACATCCTATGGCTACACCTTC
-	-	TRBV21-1	TRBJ1-2	CASSKSGEIRVPLWSDYGYTF	-
-	-	TRBV15	TRBJ2-5	CATSSLGAGETQYF	TGTGCCACCAGCAGTTTGGGGGCTGGGGAGACCCAGTACTTC
-	-	TRBV30	TRBJ1-6	CAWSIVAANSPLHF	TGTGCCTGGAGTATTGTCGCGGCAAATTCACCCCTCCACTTT
TRBD1	-	TRBV19	TRBJ1-2	CARRQGVGYGYTF	TGTGCCAGAAGACAGGGAGTGGGATATGGCTACACCTTC